This T cell receptor beta chain was captured by sequencing in a study of circulating and synovial CD4+ cells in juvenile arthritis. The study, taken as a whole, reports: CPL versus bulk CD4 samples: T cell genome counts differed by at least an order of magnitude. Diversity here was lower than in bulk blood CD4 cells.

Worth noting for this clone: Its antigen is unidentified.

TCRdb's table, derived via immunoSEQ multiplex PCR, lists solely in-frame clones and lacks some. Among approximately 31,000 clones, nearly 95% were seen once, and the ten largest hold about 0.61%. CDR3 length: 15 residues. The V gene's germline CDR1 is SNHLY and CDR2 FYNNEI. The V gene end was trimmed by 0 bases and the J gene end by 6 bases; junction bases not matched to a gene: 2. Source material: CD4+ T cells from blood. This sequence was found in a human donor with juvenile idiopathic arthritis. V gene TRBV2 combines with J gene TRBJ1-6, with 7 bases matching TRBD1. CDR3 loop: CASSEAYRGNSPLHF. The CDR3 DNA reads TGTGCCAGCAGTGAAGCGTACAGGGGTAATTCACCCCTCCACTTT.